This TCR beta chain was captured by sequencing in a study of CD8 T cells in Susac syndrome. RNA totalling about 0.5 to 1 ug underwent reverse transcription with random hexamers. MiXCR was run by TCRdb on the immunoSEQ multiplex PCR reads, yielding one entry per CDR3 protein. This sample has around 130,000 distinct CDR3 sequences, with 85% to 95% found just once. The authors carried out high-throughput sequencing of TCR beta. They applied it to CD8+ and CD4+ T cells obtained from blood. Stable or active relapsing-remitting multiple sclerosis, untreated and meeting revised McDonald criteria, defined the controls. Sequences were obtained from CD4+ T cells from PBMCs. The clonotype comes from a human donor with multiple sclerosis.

CDR3: CASRPSGGSQYF. CDR3 bases: TGTGCCAGCAGGCCGTCTGGGGGTTCGCAGTATTTT. J is TRBJ2-3 and V is TRBV27, with D perhaps matching TRBD1 or TRBD2 (5 bases each). Germline V gene data show CDR1 as MNHEY and CDR2 as SMNVEV (reference sequence). Between the trimmed V and J ends, which lost 6 bases and 10 bases, there was a span of 14 bases. CDR3 length equals 12 residues.